One TCR beta chain is described in this entry. What it binds is not known. The sample comes from a study of T-cell reconstitution after alpha-beta-depleted transplantation in children. The germline gives CDR1 GTSNPN, CDR2 SVGIG (reference sequence). The CDR3 runs 12 residues. V lost 2 bases, J lost 3 bases, and 7 bases lay in between. A library of TCRbeta sequences, prepared with unique molecular identifiers, was generated. Each CDR3 protein gets one entry after TCRdb re-called the PCR reads with MiXCR. The data show 400,000 to 450,000 distinct CDR3 sequences, with 43% seen just once and approximately 25% held by the top ten. Study-wide findings and caveats: From surviving recipient T cells and thymic progenitors came the high day-60 TCRbeta diversity observed in some patients.

The sequence came from a girl aged 2-10 years with aplastic anemia, due to receive a stem cell transplant. The input for sequencing was PBMCs, taken before TCRalphabeta/CD19-depleted stem cell transplant. The chain is built from TRBV30 and TRBJ2-5; D is perhaps TRBD2 (5 bases). CDR3 in amino acids: CAWSPREETQYF. Written as DNA, the CDR3 is TGTGCCTGGAGTCCGAGGGAAGAGACCCAGTACTTC.